The 18 T cell receptor beta chains below all came from one sample that was sequenced in a study of blood T cells in healthy people across ages. A sample-barcoded 5' primer and a J-beta primer mix were used in a second PCR of roughly 6 to 12 cycles. One entry per CDR3 protein results from TCRdb running MiXCR on the 5' RACE reads. The sample has 600,000 to 1,000,000 distinct CDR3 sequences, roughly 64% seen once. Sequencing used blood. All receptors come from a man aged 25 to 45 in good health.

The chain recombines TRBV6-1 with TRBJ1-5; D call uncertain. The V end was cut by 6 bases, the J end by 6 bases, with 21 bases between. CDR1 and CDR2 (germline): MNHNS, SASEGT. This CDR3 contains 16 residues. The CDR3 region has the DNA TGTGCCAGCAGGATACGGGGATCTAGTTTTGGTCAGCCCCAGCATTTT. This codes for CASRIRGSSFGQPQHF.

The chain recombines TRBV5-1 with TRBJ1-2; 9 nucleotides match TRBD1. Trimming removed 3 bases from V and 6 bases from J; junction bases left unmatched: 6. Germline lookup yields CDR1 SGHRS and CDR2 YFSETQ. The CDR3 totals 14 residues. The CDR3 sequence is CASSWSDRGDGYTF. Written as DNA, the CDR3 is TGCGCCAGCAGCTGGAGCGACAGGGGGGATGGCTACACCTTC.

The chain joins TRBV20-1 to TRBJ2-1; the match to TRBD1 covers 10 bases. In germline, CDR1 is DFQATT, CDR2 SNEGSKA (reference sequence). The J segment lost 8 bases and the V segment lost 3 bases, leaving 10 bases of the junction unmatched. The CDR3 has 15 amino acids. As DNA, the CDR3 is TGCAGTGCTAGTAGCGGGACAGGGGATGGGGATGAGCAGTTCTTC. Residues: CSASSGTGDGDEQFF.

The chain is built from TRBV27 and TRBJ2-3; 12 bases are a match to TRBD2. With 10 bases clipped from V and 5 bases from J, the junction kept 4 bases outside the gene matches. The CDR3 totals 13 residues. Germline loops: CDR1 MNHEY, CDR2 SMNVEV (reference sequence). The CDR3 loop reads CAIMGLAGDTQYF. CDR3 coding DNA: TGTGCCATCATGGGACTAGCGGGAGATACGCAGTATTTT.

This clonotype has just a few counts. The chain links TRBV9 to TRBJ2-7; D is unclear. Per the germline V gene, CDR1 is SGDLS and CDR2 is YYNGEE. V was clipped by 4 bases and J by 3 bases, with 17 bases between them. The length of the CDR3 is 15 residues. The CDR3 DNA reads as TGTGCCAGCAGCCCCCGTTTAGGTCCAGGCTACGAGCAGTACTTC. Amino acid sequence: CASSPRLGPGYEQYF.

The CDR3: CSGGAGDYEQYF. The CDR3 DNA is TGCAGCGGGGGTGCGGGAGACTACGAGCAGTACTTC. The chain couples TRBV29-1 to TRBJ2-7; 7 bases agree with TRBD2. J was trimmed by 3 bases and V by 7 bases; bases with no gene match: 6. Germline lookup yields CDR1 SQVTM and CDR2 ANQGSEA. The CDR3 consists of 12 residues.

The chain couples TRBV15 to TRBJ2-4; 7 positions agree with TRBD1. Near its end, the DNA agrees better with TRBJ2-7, so the J call may be wrong. CDR3 length: 16 amino acids. CDR1 is LNHNV, CDR2 YYDKDF, per germline (reference sequence). The CDR3 region is CATSRGPPGQSYEQYF. In DNA, the CDR3 is TGTGCCACCAGCAGAGGCCCCCCGGGACAGTCCTACGAGCAGTACTTC.

CDR3 region: CASSWGLAGVNEQYF. DNA for the CDR3: TGTGCCAGCAGTTGGGGACTAGCGGGAGTTAACGAGCAGTACTTC. The rearrangement links TRBV7-2 to TRBJ2-7; 14 bases map to TRBD2. The V and J ends lost 6 bases and 5 bases, in that order; junction bases with no gene match: 6. The CDR3 runs 15 residues. Germline CDR1 reads SGHTA; CDR2 reads FQGNSA. The full variable domain, in which reference TRBV7-2 and TRBJ2-7 provide the parts outside the CDR3, is GAGVSQSPSNKVTEKGKDVELRCDPISGHTALYWYRQSLGQGLEFLIYFQGNSAPDKSGLPSDRFSAERTGGSVSTLTIQRTQQEDSAVYLCASSWGLAGVNEQYFGPGTRLTVT.

The table lists this clonotype with a few counts. The V and J genes are TRBV7-2 and TRBJ2-3; D remains ambiguous. Germline CDR1 and CDR2: SGHTA and FQGNSA. The V end was cut by 5 bases, the J end by 0 bases, with 6 bases between. CDR3 length: 13 amino acids. Here the CDR3 DNA reads TGTGCCAGCAGCCTATTAAGCACAGATACGCAGTATTTT. This gives the protein CASSLLSTDTQYF. The variable domain in full, completed from reference TRBV7-2 and TRBJ2-3, reads GAGVSQSPSNKVTEKGKDVELRCDPISGHTALYWYRQSLGQGLEFLIYFQGNSAPDKSGLPSDRFSAERTGGSVSTLTIQRTQQEDSAVYLCASSLLSTDTQYFGPGTRLTVL.

This clonotype was counted a few times. The chain couples TRBV29-1 to TRBJ2-3; D gene uncertain. The CDR3 has 12 residues. The V and J ends lost 7 bases and 1 base respectively, with 9 bases between them. Germline V gene sequence: CDR1 SQVTM, CDR2 ANQGSEA. The CDR3 spells CSAASGTDTQYF. CDR3 coding DNA: TGCAGCGCGGCCAGTGGCACAGATACGCAGTATTTT.

The gene calls are TRBV7-2 and TRBJ1-2, with D hard to call. The CDR3 has 15 amino acids. CDR1 and CDR2 (germline): SGHTA, FQGNSA. V dropped 2 bases and J dropped 5 bases, with 15 bases sitting between them. This CDR3 reads CASSLNLDGRYGYTF. CDR3 sequence (DNA): TGTGCCAGCAGCTTAAATCTGGACGGGCGGTATGGCTACACCTTC.

Only one count was recorded for this clonotype. The rearrangement links TRBV28 to TRBJ2-4, with 10 bases lining up with TRBD1. The J call may be faulty, since TRBJ2-7 better matches the DNA end. This CDR3 is 15 amino acids long. Germline V gene sequence: CDR1 MDHEN, CDR2 SYDVKM. The CDR3 DNA reads as TGTGCCAGCAGGGGGGCAGGGACAGGGGACTACGAGCAGTACTTC. Translating it yields CASRGAGTGDYEQYF.

The chain joins TRBV5-1 to TRBJ2-7, with D possibly being TRBD2 (6 bases). The J call may be wrong; the DNA end is better matched by TRBJ2-5. The CDR3 length is 16 residues. CDR1 and CDR2 (germline): SGHRS, YFSETQ. DNA of the CDR3: TGCGCCAGCAGCTTGGGACTAGGCCCCCTTCCAGAGACCCAGTACTTC. This sequence encodes CASSLGLGPLPETQYF.

This clonotype was observed a few times. J is TRBJ1-2 and V is TRBV12-3 or TRBV12-4, with 11 nucleotides matching TRBD1. There are 14 residues in the CDR3. V was clipped by 3 bases and J by 6 bases; unmatched bases: 3. The CDR3 loop is CASSLDRGLNGYTF. The CDR3 DNA follows: TGTGCCAGCAGTTTGGACAGGGGGCTGAATGGCTACACCTTC.

Of note for this clonotype: A much larger clone lies a single base off, so this may be a read error. The chain uses TRBV13 and TRBJ2-1; D may match TRBD1 or TRBD2 (5 bases each). The germline gives CDR1 PRHDT, CDR2 FYEKMQ (reference sequence). The CDR3 runs 13 residues. Trimming removed 8 bases from V and 5 bases from J, with 13 bases in between. The CDR3 nucleotides are TGTGCCAGCGGCACCGGGACCAACAATGAGCAGTTCTTC. Its protein is CASGTGTNNEQFF.

For this clonotype: Since a much larger clone is just one base distant, this may be a read error. The CDR3 loop reads CASRRTGNYNEQYF. The CDR3 nucleotides read TGTGCCAGCAGGAGGACAGGGAACTACAATGAGCAGTACTTC. The chain recombines TRBV6-2 or TRBV6-3 with TRBJ2-1, with 8 bases that match TRBD1. The J call may be faulty, since TRBJ2-7 better matches the DNA end. Per the germline V gene, CDR1 is MNHEY and CDR2 is SVGEGT. The CDR3 sequence is 14 residues long.

The CDR3 sequence is CASSVGGPIQYF. In nucleotides, the CDR3 is TGTGCCAGCAGCGTCGGGGGTCCAATTCAGTACTTC. The chain recombines TRBV11-2 with TRBJ2-4; the D gene is possibly TRBD2 (6 bases). V was shortened by 5 bases and J by 10 bases, with 12 bases between the two germline ends. This CDR3 has 12 residues. Germline CDR1 reads SGHAT; CDR2 reads FQNNGV.

V and J are TRBV20-1 and TRBJ2-1; D possibly corresponds to TRBD2 (5 bases). The germline CDR1 and CDR2 sequences are DFQATT and SNEGSKA (reference sequence). The CDR3 length is 12 residues. V was cut by 6 bases and J by 11 bases, with 17 bases left in between. CDR3 loop: CSARGPAEQQFF. The CDR3, as DNA: TGCAGTGCCCGAGGGCCAGCGGAACAGCAGTTCTTC.